These 24 T cell receptor beta chains share one sample of origin, sequenced in a study of T cell responses to AZD1222 COVID-19 vaccine. Produced via immunoSEQ multiplex PCR; TCRdb's table is partial and in-frame only. The table shows some 130,000 clones, with roughly 93% occurring only once. The sample was peripheral blood, taken 28 days after the second AZD1222 dose. These receptors originate from an adult who received the AZD1222 COVID-19 vaccine.

The chain combines TRBV19 with TRBJ1-1, with a possible D match to TRBD1 (5 bases). CDR3 size: 12 residues. V lost 6 bases and J 4 bases, leaving 9 bases between the germline ends. The V gene's germline CDR1 is LNHDA and CDR2 SQIVND (reference sequence). CDR3 in amino acids: CASRTRGTEAFF. In DNA, the CDR3 is TGTGCCAGTAGGACGAGGGGCACTGAAGCTTTCTTT.

This chain joins TRBV9 and TRBJ1-3; D ambiguous. Germline lookup yields CDR1 SGDLS and CDR2 YYNGEE. The CDR3 has 15 residues. V was clipped by 2 bases and J by 0 bases, with 9 bases between them. CDR3 DNA sequence: TGTGCCAGCAGCGTCGACACTGGCTCTGGAAACACCATATATTTT. Translation: CASSVDTGSGNTIYF.

The chain couples TRBV12-3 or TRBV12-4 to TRBJ1-2; D possibly corresponds to TRBD1 (5 bases). The V end was cut by 6 bases, the J end by 4 bases, with 12 bases between. CDR3 size: 13 residues. CDR3 in amino acids: CASSTGTRYGYTF. CDR3 in DNA: TGTGCCAGCAGCACCGGGACTCGCTATGGCTACACCTTC.

The chain uses TRBV18 and TRBJ2-2, with 10 nucleotides matching TRBD2. The trim removed 1 base at V and 1 base at J, leaving 0 bases unmatched. CDR1 and CDR2 (germline): KGHSH, LQKENI. This CDR3 comprises 16 residues. The CDR3 loop is CASSPRLAGNTGELFF. DNA of the CDR3: TGTGCCAGCTCACCACGACTAGCGGGGAACACCGGGGAGCTGTTTTTT.

Turning to this clone: The sample carries other DNA sequences with the same CDR3. The chain joins TRBV3-1 (or the pseudogene TRBV3-2) to TRBJ1-2; 7 positions agree with TRBD1. The CDR3 is 14 amino acids. Germline CDR1 is LGHDT and CDR2 is YNNKEL (reference sequence). J gave up 5 bases and V 0 bases, and 3 bases lay outside the gene matches. This CDR3 is CASSQEGQTYGYTF. The CDR3 bases are TGTGCCAGCAGCCAAGAGGGACAGACATATGGCTACACCTTC.

The rearrangement uses TRBV11-2 and TRBJ1-6; D gene ambiguous. Germline CDR1 and CDR2: SGHAT and FQNNGV. CDR3 length: 16 amino acids. Trimming removed 1 base from V and 9 bases from J, with 16 bases in between. The CDR3, as DNA: TGTGCCAGCAGCTTAGTTGCTGGAGCGAACCCTTCACCCCTCCACTTT. Its protein is CASSLVAGANPSPLHF.

The V and J genes are TRBV21-1 and TRBJ1-6. TRBV21-1 is a pseudogene. The CDR3 is 14 amino acids. The CDR3 coding sequence is TGTGCCAGCAGCAAAGTTGTCGATAATTCACCCCTCCACTTT. Amino acid sequence: CASSKVVDNSPLHF.

This clone appeared a single time. The chain employs TRBV2 and TRBJ1-5; D unresolved. The CDR3 has 15 residues. Trimming took 0 bases from V and 2 from J, leaving 8 bases between them. Per the germline V gene, CDR1 is SNHLY and CDR2 is FYNNEI. The CDR3 spells CASSEAAGGNQPQHF. In DNA, the CDR3 is TGTGCCAGCAGTGAAGCCGCCGGGGGCAATCAGCCCCAGCATTTT.

The chain is built from TRBV5-5 and TRBJ2-3; D might be TRBD2 (6 bases). The CDR3 has 16 residues. V shed 5 bases and J shed 2 bases, with 18 bases lying between them. Germline V gene data show CDR1 as SGHKS and CDR2 as YYEKEE (reference sequence). The CDR3 DNA reads as TGTGCCAGCAGTTGGGGTAATAGCGGCAACACAGATACGCAGTATTTT. Translation gives CASSWGNSGNTDTQYF. The full variable domain, its missing parts supplied by reference TRBV5-5 and TRBJ2-3, is DAGVTQSPTHLIKTRGQQVTLRCSPISGHKSVSWYQQVLGQGPQFIFQYYEKEERGRGNFPDRFSARQFPNYSSELNVNALLLGDSALYLCASSWGNSGNTDTQYFGPGTRLTVL.

The chain couples TRBV5-1 to TRBJ1-4, with D tentatively TRBD1 (5 bases). With 5 bases removed from V and 6 bases from J, the gap between germline ends came to 14 bases. Looked up from germline, CDR1 is SGHRS and CDR2 is YFSETQ. This CDR3 comprises 14 residues. Here the CDR3 reads CASRPLVQDEKLFF. DNA for the CDR3: TGCGCCAGCAGACCACTTGTACAGGATGAAAAACTGTTTTTT.

This clone was recorded a few times. The chain carries TRBV19 and TRBJ2-3, with TRBD2 matching over 7 bases. The length of the CDR3 is 12 residues. V lost 9 bases to trimming and J lost 10 bases; unmatched junction nucleotides: 10. The germline CDR1 and CDR2 sequences are LNHDA and SQIVND (reference sequence). CDR3 nucleotide sequence: TGTGCCAGCGGGGGGATTGGGTTACCGCAGTATTTT. Protein: CASGGIGLPQYF. Using reference TRBV19 and TRBJ2-3 for the parts outside the CDR3, the full variable domain is DGGITQSPKYLFRKEGQNVTLSCEQNLNHDAMYWYRQDPGQGLRLIYYSQIVNDFQKGDIAEGYSVSREKKESFPLTVTSAQKNPTAFYLCASGGIGLPQYFGPGTRLTVL.

The V and J genes are TRBV6-5 and TRBJ1-1, with TRBD1 matching over 10 bases. Trimming removed 6 bases from V and 5 bases from J; junction bases left unmatched: 6. Germline CDR1 MNHEY, CDR2 SVGAGI. The CDR3 consists of 14 residues. The CDR3 coding sequence is TGTGCCAGCAGAGGGACAGGGGCGAGTACTGAAGCTTTCTTT. It yields the protein CASRGTGASTEAFF.

This clone was found once. The chain is built from TRBV11-2 and TRBJ2-7; TRBD2 matches 12 bases. This CDR3 has 15 residues. Germline V gives CDR1 SGHAT, CDR2 FQNNGV. V trimming: 1 base; J trimming: 2 bases; junction bases outside the gene matches: 0. CDR3 loop: CASSLGTSGAYEQYF. The CDR3 DNA is TGTGCCAGCAGCTTAGGGACTAGCGGGGCCTACGAGCAGTACTTC. The full variable domain, completed using reference TRBV11-2 and TRBJ2-7, is EAGVAQSPRYKIIEKRQSVAFWCNPISGHATLYWYQQILGQGPKLLIQFQNNGVVDDSQLPKDRFSAERLKGVDSTLKIQPAKLEDSAVYLCASSLGTSGAYEQYFGPGTRLTVT.

This chain uses TRBV24-1 with TRBJ2-1, with D possibly being TRBD2 (6 bases). CDR3 length: 16 amino acids. Trimming removed 0 bases from V and 4 bases from J, with 12 bases in between. Germline CDR1 and CDR2: KGHDR and SFDVKD. CDR3 protein: CATSDLGGTGYNEQFF. The CDR3 nucleotides read TGTGCCACCAGTGATTTGGGCGGGACGGGGTACAATGAGCAGTTCTTC.

The gene calls are TRBV10-3 and TRBJ1-6; tentative D call: TRBD1 (5 bases). CDR1 is ENHRY and CDR2 is SYGVKD in the germline V gene. The V gene lost 6 bases and the J gene lost 6 bases, with 9 bases spanning the gap. This CDR3 is built from 13 residues. CDR3 in amino acids: CAIRATVNSPLHF. For the CDR3, the DNA is TGTGCCATCAGAGCGACAGTTAATTCACCCCTCCACTTT.

The CDR3 sequence: CSVVRPGRSYEQYF. CDR3 sequence (DNA): TGCAGCGTTGTTCGGCCAGGGCGATCCTACGAGCAGTACTTC. The rearrangement uses TRBV29-1 and TRBJ2-7; TRBD1 might be the D (5 bases). Germline loops: CDR1 SQVTM, CDR2 ANQGSEA. This CDR3 region has 14 residues. The V end lost 4 bases, the J end lost 1 base, and 14 bases lay between the germline ends.

The CDR3 DNA reads TGTGCCAGCAACCAAAAAGGGGGCAAAAGATATCAAGAGACCCAGTACTTC. Amino acid sequence: CASNQKGGKRYQETQYF. The chain joins TRBV7-9 to TRBJ2-5, with TRBD1 identical over 7 bases. The V segment lost 7 bases and the J segment 2 bases; nucleotides outside the gene matches: 16. The germline V gene encodes CDR1 SEHNR and CDR2 FQNEAQ (reference sequence). The CDR3 is 17 amino acids.

CDR3 loop: CATGRQNTGELFF. The CDR3 bases are TGTGCCACGGGACGACAGAACACCGGGGAGCTGTTTTTT. This chain links TRBV7-9 with TRBJ2-2; either TRBD1 or TRBD2 may supply D (5 bases each). V lost 10 bases and J 1 base, leaving 10 bases between the germline ends. This CDR3 is 13 amino acids long. Germline CDR1 is SEHNR and CDR2 is FQNEAQ (reference sequence).

The V and J genes are TRBV27 and TRBJ1-1; 10 bases match TRBD1. This CDR3 contains 14 residues. Per germline, CDR1 MNHEY and CDR2 SMNVEV (reference sequence). The trim removed 5 bases at V and 10 bases at J, leaving 10 bases unmatched. The CDR3 nucleotides are TGTGCCAGCAGTCTTACTCGGACAGGGGGGATAGCTTTCTTT. The encoded protein is CASSLTRTGGIAFF.

This rearrangement joins TRBV4-2 to TRBJ2-5, with TRBD2 matching 8 bases. The CDR3 is 17 residues long. Germline CDR1 and CDR2: LGHNA and YNFKEQ. V was clipped by 2 bases and J by 7 bases; unmatched bases: 15. This CDR3 reads CASSQLARGSGRVTQYF. Here the CDR3 DNA reads TGTGCCAGCAGCCAATTGGCTCGGGGAAGCGGGAGAGTGACCCAGTACTTC.

The genes are TRBV7-6 and TRBJ2-7; TRBD1 might be the D (6 bases). Germline CDR1 reads SGHVS; CDR2 reads FNYEAQ. The V end lost 1 base, the J end lost 4 bases, and 11 bases lay between the germline ends. The CDR3 extends over 14 amino acids. CDR3 amino acids: CASSLGDQGYEQYF. CDR3 DNA: TGTGCCAGCAGCTTAGGAGACCAGGGGTACGAGCAGTACTTC.

The chain recombines TRBV2 with TRBJ2-2; D remains ambiguous. There are 12 residues in the CDR3. Germline CDR1 and CDR2: SNHLY and FYNNEI. V lost 6 bases and J 5 bases, leaving 7 bases between the germline ends. CDR3: CASRVGTGELFF. In DNA form, the CDR3 reads TGTGCCAGCAGGGTGGGAACCGGGGAGCTGTTTTTT.

The rearrangement links TRBV28 to TRBJ2-7; 7 nucleotides match TRBD1. V was pared by 0 bases and J by 2 bases, with 4 bases of the junction left unmatched. CDR3 length equals 15 residues. In germline, CDR1 is MDHEN, CDR2 SYDVKM. CDR3 residues: CASSLWLGQPYEQYF. The CDR3 DNA reads as TGTGCCAGCAGTTTATGGCTGGGACAGCCCTACGAGCAGTACTTC.

The CDR3 protein is CASSRVGGEGGYTF. The CDR3 coding sequence is TGCGCCAGCAGCAGGGTGGGGGGTGAGGGTGGCTACACCTTC. The chain employs TRBV4-1 and TRBJ1-2; tentative D call: TRBD1 (5 bases). The germline V and J ends were trimmed by 5 bases and 7 bases, with 17 bases remaining between them. Looked up from germline, CDR1 is MGHRA and CDR2 is YSYEKL. The CDR3 totals 14 residues.